The present T cell receptor beta chain was sequenced within a study of cytomegalovirus exposure and HLA in healthy donors. The donors, nominally healthy at sampling, likely had unrecorded immune exposures. A multiplex PCR was run with 60 Vbeta primers and 13 Jbeta primers. Only in-frame clones appear in the TCRdb table, and some are missing; sequencing was by immunoSEQ multiplex PCR. Altogether fewer than 250,000 clones are present, approximately 82% being singletons, with the ten largest covering approximately 0.6%. V lost 4 bases and J lost 5; bases outside the gene matches: 10. The CDR3 consists of 15 residues. The germline gives CDR1 SNHLY, CDR2 FYNNEI.

Sequencing was done on a sample of PBMCs. The rearrangement links TRBV2 to TRBJ2-5; TRBD2 matches at 7 bases. The sequence derives from a man between 18 and 35 years old in good health and CMV-seronegative. The CDR3 region is CASSGAGGRWETQYF. CDR3 DNA sequence: TGTGCCAGCAGTGGGGCCGGGGGGAGGTGGGAGACCCAGTACTTC.